This entry lists 2 T cell receptor beta chains sequenced from one sample in a study of CD8 T cells in Susac syndrome. Reverse transcription of roughly 0.45 to 1 ug RNA was performed with random hexamers. TCRdb used MiXCR to reprocess the immunoSEQ multiplex PCR reads, holding one entry per CDR3 protein. The sample contains fewer than 200,000 distinct CDR3 sequences, about 95% of which appear only once. The sequencing input was CD8+ T cells from PBMCs. These receptors all stem from a human donor with multiple sclerosis.

V gene TRBV3-1 combines with J gene TRBJ2-2, with 8 bases fitting TRBD2. This CDR3 has 15 residues. The J segment lost 7 bases and the V segment lost 6 bases, leaving 10 bases of the junction unmatched. Looked up from germline, CDR1 is LGHDT and CDR2 is YNNKEL (reference sequence). In DNA form, the CDR3 reads TGTGCCAGCAGACCCACACTCAGCGGGGGCGGGGAGCTGTTTTTT. It is translated as CASRPTLSGGGELFF.

This chain joins TRBV2 and TRBJ2-6; TRBD1 matches at 9 bases. The length of the CDR3 is 17 residues. Trimming at V came to 4 bases and at J to 2 bases, leaving 6 bases not matched to a gene. Germline V gene lookup returns CDR1 SNHLY and CDR2 FYNNEI. As DNA, the CDR3 is TGTGCCAGCAGTGTCCCGGGACAGGGTGCTGGGGCCAACGTCCTGACTTTC. Its protein product is CASSVPGQGAGANVLTF. Variable domain in full (rest from reference TRBV2 and TRBJ2-6): EPEVTQTPSHQVTQMGQEVILRCVPISNHLYFYWYRQILGQKVEFLVSFYNNEISEKSEIFDDQFSVERPDGSNFTLKIRSTKLEDSAMYFCASSVPGQGAGANVLTFGAGSRLTVL.